The TCR beta chain under discussion was sequenced for a study of cytomegalovirus exposure and HLA in healthy donors. Regarding the study as a whole: Reports indicate that TCR beta sequences accurately predicted the HLA-A and HLA-B alleles of most subjects.

Of note for this clone: What it binds is not known.

The CDR3 runs to 14 residues. Germline V CDR1 and CDR2: MNHEY, SMNVEV (reference sequence). Trimming removed 0 bases from V and 2 bases from J, with 6 bases in between. The PCR was carried out with 60 Vbeta primers and 13 Jbeta primers. Some clones are missing from TCRdb's copy, which holds only in-frame ones; the method was immunoSEQ multiplex PCR. This sample carries around 150,000 clones, approximately 78% of them seen once, and the ten largest clones take around 0.97%. The V gene is TRBV27, the J gene TRBJ2-3; D call uncertain. The sequence came from a girl aged 2 to 10 in good health and CMV-seropositive. The specimen sequenced was PBMCs. CDR3 in DNA: TGTGCCAGCAGTTTATCCTACCTCACAGATACGCAGTATTTT. Translating gives CASSLSYLTDTQYF.